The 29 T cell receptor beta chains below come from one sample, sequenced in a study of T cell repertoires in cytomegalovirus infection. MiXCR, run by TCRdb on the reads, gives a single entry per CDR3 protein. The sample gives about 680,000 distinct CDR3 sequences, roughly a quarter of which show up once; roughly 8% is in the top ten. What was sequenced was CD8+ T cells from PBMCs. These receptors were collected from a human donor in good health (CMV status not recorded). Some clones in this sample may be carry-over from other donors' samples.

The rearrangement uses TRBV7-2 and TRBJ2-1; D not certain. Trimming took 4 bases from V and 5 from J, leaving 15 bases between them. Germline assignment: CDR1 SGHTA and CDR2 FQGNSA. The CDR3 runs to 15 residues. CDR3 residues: CASSSLPGPDNEQFF. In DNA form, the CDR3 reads TGTGCCAGCAGCTCTTTACCGGGCCCAGACAATGAGCAGTTCTTC.

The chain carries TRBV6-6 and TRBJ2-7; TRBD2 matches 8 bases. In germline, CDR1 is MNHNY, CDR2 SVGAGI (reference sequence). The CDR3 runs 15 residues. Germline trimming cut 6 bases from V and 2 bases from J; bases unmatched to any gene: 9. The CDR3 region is CASSEGRGAAYEQYV. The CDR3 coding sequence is TGTGCCAGCAGCGAGGGGCGGGGGGCGGCCTACGAGCAGTACGTC.

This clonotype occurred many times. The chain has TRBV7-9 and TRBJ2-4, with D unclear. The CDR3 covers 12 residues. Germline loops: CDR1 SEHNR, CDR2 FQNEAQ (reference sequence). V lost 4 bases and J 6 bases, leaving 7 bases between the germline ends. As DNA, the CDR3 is TGTGCCAGCAGCTCCGGTGGAAACATTCAGTACTTC. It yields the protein CASSSGGNIQYF.

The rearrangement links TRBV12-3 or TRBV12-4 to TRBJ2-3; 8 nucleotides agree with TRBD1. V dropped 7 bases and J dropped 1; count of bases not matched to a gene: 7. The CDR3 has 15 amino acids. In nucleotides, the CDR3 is TGTGCCAGCAACGCCCAGGGGGCTCGCACAGATACGCAGTATTTT. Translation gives CASNAQGARTDTQYF.

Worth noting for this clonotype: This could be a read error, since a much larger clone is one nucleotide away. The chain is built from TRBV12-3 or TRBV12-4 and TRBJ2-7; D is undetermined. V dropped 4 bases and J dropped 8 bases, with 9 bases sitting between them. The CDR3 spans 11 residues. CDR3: CASSSGHKQYV. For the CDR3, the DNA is TGTGCCAGCAGTTCGGGTCACAAGCAGTACGTC.

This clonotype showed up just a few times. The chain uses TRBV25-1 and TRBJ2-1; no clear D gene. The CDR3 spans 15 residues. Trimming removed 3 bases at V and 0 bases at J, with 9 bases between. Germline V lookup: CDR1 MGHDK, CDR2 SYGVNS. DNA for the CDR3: TGTGCCAGCAGTGATTGGGGTAGCTCCTACAATGAGCAGTTCTTC. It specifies CASSDWGSSYNEQFF.

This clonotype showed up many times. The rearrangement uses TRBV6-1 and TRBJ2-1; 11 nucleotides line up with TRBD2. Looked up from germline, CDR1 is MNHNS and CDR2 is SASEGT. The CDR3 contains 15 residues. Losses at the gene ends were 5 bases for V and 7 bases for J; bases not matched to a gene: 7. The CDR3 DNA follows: TGTGCCAGCAGTCTTAGCGGGGGGGCAGATAATGAGCAGTTCTTC. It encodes CASSLSGGADNEQFF.

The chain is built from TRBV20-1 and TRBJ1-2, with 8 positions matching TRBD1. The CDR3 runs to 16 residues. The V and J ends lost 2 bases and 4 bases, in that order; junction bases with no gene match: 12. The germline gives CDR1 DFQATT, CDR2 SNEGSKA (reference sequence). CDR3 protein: CSARPLGQGGSYGYTF. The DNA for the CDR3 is TGCAGTGCTAGACCACTCGGACAGGGCGGATCCTATGGCTACACCTTC.

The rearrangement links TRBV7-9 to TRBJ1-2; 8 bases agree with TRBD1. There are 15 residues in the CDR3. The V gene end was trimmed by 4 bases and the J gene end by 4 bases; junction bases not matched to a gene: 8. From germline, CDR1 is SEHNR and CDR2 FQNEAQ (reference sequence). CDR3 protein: CASSSSGGAGYGYTF. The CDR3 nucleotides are TGTGCCAGCAGCTCCTCAGGGGGCGCTGGCTATGGCTACACCTTC.

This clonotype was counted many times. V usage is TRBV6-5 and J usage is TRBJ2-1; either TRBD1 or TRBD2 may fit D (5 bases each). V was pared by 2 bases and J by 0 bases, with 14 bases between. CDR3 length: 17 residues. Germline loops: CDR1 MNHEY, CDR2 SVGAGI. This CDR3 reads CASSYDSGTNSYNEQFF. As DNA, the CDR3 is TGTGCCAGCAGTTACGACAGTGGGACCAACTCCTACAATGAGCAGTTCTTC.

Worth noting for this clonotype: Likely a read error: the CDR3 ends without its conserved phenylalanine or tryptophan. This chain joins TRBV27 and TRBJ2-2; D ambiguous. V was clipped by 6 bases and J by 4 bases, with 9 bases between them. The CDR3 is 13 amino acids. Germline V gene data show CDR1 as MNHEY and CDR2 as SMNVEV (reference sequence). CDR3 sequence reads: CASRPTSTGELFL. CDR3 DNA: TGTGCCAGCAGACCCACTTCCACCGGGGAGCTGTTTTTA.

CDR3 residues: CASSSSGGARAQHF. CDR3 DNA: TGTGCCAGCAGCTCCTCGGGAGGGGCGAGGGCCCAGCATTTT. This chain connects TRBV7-9 to TRBJ1-5, with a possible D match to TRBD1 (5 bases). V was shortened by 4 bases and J by 11 bases, with 18 bases between the two germline ends. Germline CDR1 reads SEHNR; CDR2 reads FQNEAQ (reference sequence). This CDR3 has 14 amino acids.

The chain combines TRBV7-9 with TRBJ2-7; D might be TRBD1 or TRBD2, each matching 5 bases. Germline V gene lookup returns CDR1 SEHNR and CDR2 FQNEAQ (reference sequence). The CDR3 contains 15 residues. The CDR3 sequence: CANSPGTRGPYEQYV. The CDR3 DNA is TGTGCCAACAGCCCAGGGACGAGGGGACCCTACGAGCAGTACGTC.

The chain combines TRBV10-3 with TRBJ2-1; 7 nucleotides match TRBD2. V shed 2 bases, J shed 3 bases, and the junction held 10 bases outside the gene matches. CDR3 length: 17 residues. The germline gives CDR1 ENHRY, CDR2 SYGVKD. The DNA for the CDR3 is TGTGCCATCAGTGAGATCGGCGGCGGGGGACTCTACAATGAGCAGTTCTTC. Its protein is CAISEIGGGGLYNEQFF.

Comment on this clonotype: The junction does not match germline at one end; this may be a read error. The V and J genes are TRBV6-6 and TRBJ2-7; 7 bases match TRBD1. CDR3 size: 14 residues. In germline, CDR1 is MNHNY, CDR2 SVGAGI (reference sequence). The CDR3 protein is CVSSYVTGSHEQYF. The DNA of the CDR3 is TGTGTCAGCAGTTACGTGACAGGGAGCCACGAGCAGTACTTC.

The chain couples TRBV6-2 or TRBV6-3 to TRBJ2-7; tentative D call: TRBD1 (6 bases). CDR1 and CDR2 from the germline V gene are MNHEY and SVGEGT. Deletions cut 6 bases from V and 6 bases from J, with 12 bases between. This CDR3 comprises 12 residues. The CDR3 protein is CASRGAGSEQYV. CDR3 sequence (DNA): TGTGCCAGCAGGGGGGCAGGGTCCGAGCAGTACGTC.

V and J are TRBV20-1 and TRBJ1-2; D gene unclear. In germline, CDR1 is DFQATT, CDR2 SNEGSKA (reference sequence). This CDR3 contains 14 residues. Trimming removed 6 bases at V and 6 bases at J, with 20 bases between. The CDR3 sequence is CSAYRFGKGDGYTF. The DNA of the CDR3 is TGCAGTGCCTATCGCTTCGGCAAGGGTGATGGCTACACCTTC.

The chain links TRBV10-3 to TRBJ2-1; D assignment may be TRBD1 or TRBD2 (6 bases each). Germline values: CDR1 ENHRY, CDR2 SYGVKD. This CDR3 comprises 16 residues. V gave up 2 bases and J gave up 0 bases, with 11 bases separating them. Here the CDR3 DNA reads TGTGCCATCAGTGAGGCGGGACACCCCTCCTACAATGAGCAGTTCTTC. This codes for CAISEAGHPSYNEQFF.

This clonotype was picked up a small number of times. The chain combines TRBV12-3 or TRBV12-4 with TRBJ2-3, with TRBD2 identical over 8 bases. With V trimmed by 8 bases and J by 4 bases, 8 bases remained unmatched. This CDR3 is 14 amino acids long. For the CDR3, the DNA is TGTGCCAGCCTGTACGGGGGGGCCGCAGATACGCAGTATTTT. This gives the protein CASLYGGAADTQYF.

CDR3 residues: CSVEQGPLVEQFF. The CDR3, as DNA: TGCAGCGTTGAGCAGGGCCCACTGGTTGAGCAGTTCTTC. V is TRBV29-1 and J is TRBJ2-1, with a weak D call TRBD1 (5 bases). CDR3 length equals 13 residues. The V gene lost 3 bases and the J gene lost 9 bases, with 15 bases spanning the gap. Per the germline V gene, CDR1 is SQVTM and CDR2 is ANQGSEA.

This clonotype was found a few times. The CDR3 sequence is CSVDHFPRTDTQYF. The CDR3 DNA reads TGCAGCGTTGATCATTTCCCCCGCACAGATACGCAGTATTTT. The J gene is TRBJ2-3, the V gene TRBV29-1; D not resolved. CDR3 size: 14 residues. Looked up from germline, CDR1 is SQVTM and CDR2 is ANQGSEA. Trimming shortened V by 3 bases and J by 1 base, and 11 bases separated the two germline ends.

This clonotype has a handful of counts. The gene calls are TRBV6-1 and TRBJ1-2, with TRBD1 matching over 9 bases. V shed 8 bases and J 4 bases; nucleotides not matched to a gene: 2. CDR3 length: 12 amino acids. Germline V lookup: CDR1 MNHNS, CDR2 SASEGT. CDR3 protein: CASRDRAYGYTF. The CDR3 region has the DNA TGTGCCAGCCGGGACAGGGCCTATGGCTACACCTTC.

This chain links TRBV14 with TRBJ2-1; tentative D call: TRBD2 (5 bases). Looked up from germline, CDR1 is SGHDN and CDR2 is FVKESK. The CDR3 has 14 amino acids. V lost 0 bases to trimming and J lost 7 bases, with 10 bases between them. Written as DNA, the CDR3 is TGTGCCAGCAGCCAAGATTCGCCGGGGAATGAGCAGTTCTTC. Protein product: CASSQDSPGNEQFF.

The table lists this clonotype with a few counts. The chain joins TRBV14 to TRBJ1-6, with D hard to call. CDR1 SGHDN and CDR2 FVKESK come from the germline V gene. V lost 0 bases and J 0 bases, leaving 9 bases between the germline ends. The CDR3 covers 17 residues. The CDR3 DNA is TGTGCCAGCAGCCAAGATCGAGGGCCCTCCTATAATTCACCCCTCCACTTT. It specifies CASSQDRGPSYNSPLHF.

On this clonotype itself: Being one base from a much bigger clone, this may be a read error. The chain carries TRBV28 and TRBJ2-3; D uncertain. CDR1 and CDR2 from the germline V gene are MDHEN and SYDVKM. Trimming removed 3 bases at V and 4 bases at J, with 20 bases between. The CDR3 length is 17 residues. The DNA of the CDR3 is TGTGCCAGCAGTTTCCCCCCTATGAGTACGAGCGCAGATACGCAGTATTTT. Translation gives CASSFPPMSTSADTQYF.

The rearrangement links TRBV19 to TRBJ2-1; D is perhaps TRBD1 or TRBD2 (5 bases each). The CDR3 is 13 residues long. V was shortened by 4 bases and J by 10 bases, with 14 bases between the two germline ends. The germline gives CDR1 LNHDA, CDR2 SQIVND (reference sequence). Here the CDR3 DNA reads TGTGCCAGTAGTAAAGTACCTGGGACCGAGCAGTTCTTC. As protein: CASSKVPGTEQFF.

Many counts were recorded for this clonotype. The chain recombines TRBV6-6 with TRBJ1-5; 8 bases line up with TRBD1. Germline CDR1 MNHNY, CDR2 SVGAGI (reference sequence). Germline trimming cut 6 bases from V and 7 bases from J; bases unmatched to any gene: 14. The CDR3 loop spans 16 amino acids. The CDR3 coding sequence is TGTGCCAGCAGACCCTCGGACAGGGATTCAGGCCAGCCCCAGCATTTT. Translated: CASRPSDRDSGQPQHF.

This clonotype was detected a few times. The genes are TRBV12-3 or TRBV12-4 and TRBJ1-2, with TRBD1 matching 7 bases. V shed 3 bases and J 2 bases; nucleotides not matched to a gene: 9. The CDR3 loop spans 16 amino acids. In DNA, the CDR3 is TGTGCCAGCAGTTTTACTACTGGGACAGCCAACTATGGCTACACCTTC. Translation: CASSFTTGTANYGYTF.

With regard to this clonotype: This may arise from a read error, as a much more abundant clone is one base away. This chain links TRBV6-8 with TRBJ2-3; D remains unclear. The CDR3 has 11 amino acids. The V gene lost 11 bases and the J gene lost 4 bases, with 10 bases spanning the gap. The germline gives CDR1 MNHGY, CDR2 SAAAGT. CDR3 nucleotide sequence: TGTGCCGGCCTCAGTTCAGATACGCAGTATTTT. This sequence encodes CAGLSSDTQYF.